The 15 T cell receptor beta chains listed next were all sequenced from one sample in a study of blood T cell repertoires in COVID-19. Sequencing was performed with immunoSEQ multiplex PCR; in TCRdb, only in-frame clones are kept and a portion is missing. The sample comprises about 350,000 clones, 87% of which are singletons, and under 1.3% rests with the top ten. Sequenced: PBMCs or T cells enriched from blood (not recorded which). The receptors were gathered from a young woman who had recovered from COVID-19.

This clone was observed a handful of times. The J gene is TRBJ2-6, the V gene TRBV27, with 12 bases aligning to TRBD1. J gave up 2 bases and V 3 bases, and 5 bases lay outside the gene matches. This CDR3 region has 18 residues. Germline values: CDR1 MNHEY, CDR2 SMNVEV (reference sequence). CDR3 in DNA: TGTGCCAGCAGTTTTTCCGGGACAGGGGGCGCTGGGGCCAACGTCCTGACTTTC. It codes for CASSFSGTGGAGANVLTF.

This chain joins TRBV28 and TRBJ1-3; 9 bases fit TRBD1. Germline V lookup: CDR1 MDHEN, CDR2 SYDVKM. V lost 3 bases to trimming and J lost 0 bases; unmatched junction nucleotides: 6. The CDR3 is 17 amino acids. This CDR3 is CASSFPGQGYSGNTIYF. The CDR3 DNA reads as TGTGCCAGCAGTTTTCCGGGACAGGGATACTCTGGAAACACCATATATTTT.

The J gene is TRBJ1-6, the V gene TRBV21-1; the DNA was not used to check the table's D call, TRBD1. TRBV21-1 is deemed a pseudogene. CDR3 length equals 15 residues. CDR3 nucleotide sequence: TGTGCCAGCAGCAAAGCCAGGGTAATGGGGTCACCCCTCCACTTT. The encoded protein is CASSKARVMGSPLHF.

The chain carries TRBV10-2 and TRBJ1-3; 7 bases map to TRBD1. Germline-derived CDR1 and CDR2 are WSHSY and SAAADI. The CDR3 is 14 residues long. The DNA of the CDR3 is TGCGCAACCGGGACAGTCGGCTCTGGAAACACCATATATTTT. Its protein product is CATGTVGSGNTIYF.

CDR3 sequence reads: CASSWAGSGGIGSYEQYF. The CDR3 region has the DNA TGTGCCAGCAGCTGGGCCGGCAGCGGGGGGATTGGGTCCTACGAGCAGTACTTC. This chain joins TRBV7-2 and TRBJ2-7, with 9 bases identical to TRBD2. This CDR3 has 18 residues. Germline loops: CDR1 SGHTA, CDR2 FQGNSA. The V segment lost 4 bases and the J segment 1 base; nucleotides outside the gene matches: 14.

The CDR3 DNA reads TGTGCTAGTGGCACCCAGGGGGCTGCTGCTTTCTTT. Translation: CASGTQGAAAFF. V gene TRBV12-5 combines with J gene TRBJ1-1; 8 nucleotides line up with TRBD1. Germline CDR1 and CDR2: LGHNT and FRNRAP. V shed 6 bases and J 11 bases; nucleotides not matched to a gene: 8. The CDR3 is 12 residues long.

This chain joins TRBV28 and TRBJ1-5; D unclear. The V end lost 6 bases, the J end lost 7 bases, and 10 bases lay between the germline ends. Germline assignment: CDR1 MDHEN and CDR2 SYDVKM. This CDR3 is 12 amino acids long. The CDR3 bases are TGTGCCAGCAGGTCAGGATCGCAGCCCCAGCATTTT. The encoded protein is CASRSGSQPQHF.

The rearrangement links TRBV12-3 or TRBV12-4 to TRBJ1-1; D remains ambiguous. This CDR3 has 11 residues. V lost 6 bases and J lost 4, with 6 bases in between. This CDR3 is CASRRVTEAFF. In DNA form, the CDR3 reads TGTGCCAGCAGGAGGGTCACTGAAGCTTTCTTT.

The gene calls are TRBV4-1 and TRBJ2-3; no reliable D call. The CDR3 is 12 amino acids. V was trimmed by 0 bases and J by 9 bases, leaving 7 bases between them. Germline V gene data show CDR1 as MGHRA and CDR2 as YSYEKL. In nucleotides, the CDR3 is TGCGCCAGCAGCCAAGACGGGTTCACGCAGTATTTT. Encoded protein: CASSQDGFTQYF.

This clone has a single count. The CDR3 protein is CASPGQGGQFF. The CDR3 DNA sequence: TGTGCCAGCCCCGGACAGGGTGGGCAGTTCTTC. The chain recombines TRBV28 with TRBJ2-1, with 8 nucleotides matching TRBD1. J lost 12 bases, V lost 8 bases, and 6 bases had no gene match. This CDR3 contains 11 residues. CDR1 and CDR2 from the germline V gene are MDHEN and SYDVKM.

The genes are TRBV19 and TRBJ2-3, with TRBD2 matching over 13 bases. The germline V gene encodes CDR1 LNHDA and CDR2 SQIVND (reference sequence). The CDR3 sequence is 15 residues long. V lost 6 bases to trimming and J lost 6 bases; unmatched junction nucleotides: 6. As DNA, the CDR3 is TGTGCCAGTAGGCAGGGACTAGCGGGGATTGATACGCAGTATTTT. Translating gives CASRQGLAGIDTQYF.

The CDR3: CASSSMTYRNTEAFF. CDR3 in DNA: TGTGCCAGCAGTTCAATGACATATAGAAACACTGAAGCTTTCTTT. The chain has TRBV6-5 and TRBJ1-1, with no clear D. The CDR3 loop spans 15 amino acids. V lost 4 bases and J lost 2, with 14 bases in between. Germline V gene sequence: CDR1 MNHEY, CDR2 SVGAGI.

The chain recombines TRBV6-5 with TRBJ1-5; D not certain. The germline V gene has CDR1 MNHEY and CDR2 SVGAGI. The germline V and J ends were trimmed by 6 bases and 0 bases, with 12 bases remaining between them. The CDR3 spans 15 residues. CDR3 sequence (DNA): TGTGCCAGCAGACTTAGTCACTATAGCAATCAGCCCCAGCATTTT. It translates to CASRLSHYSNQPQHF.

The chain combines TRBV7-9 with TRBJ2-5; D is possibly TRBD1 (6 bases). Germline V lookup: CDR1 SEHNR, CDR2 FQNEAQ (reference sequence). Trimming took off 7 bases at V and 5 bases at J, with 11 bases between the two ends. CDR3 length: 12 amino acids. CDR3 in DNA: TGTGCCAGCAACAGGGAATCGGAGACCCAGTACTTC. It codes for CASNRESETQYF.

The genes are TRBV19 and TRBJ2-1; TRBD1 might be the D (5 bases). The germline V gene has CDR1 LNHDA and CDR2 SQIVND (reference sequence). This CDR3 region has 15 residues. Trimming shortened V by 4 bases and J by 0 bases, and 10 bases separated the two germline ends. The CDR3 sequence: CASSREGVSYNEQFF. CDR3 coding DNA: TGTGCCAGTAGTAGGGAAGGGGTCTCCTACAATGAGCAGTTCTTC.